Following are 15 T cell receptor beta chains from one sample sequenced in a study of shared clonotypes between healthy human individuals. CD45RO-negative cells were positively selected for CCR7, leaving out terminally differentiated effector memory CD45RA+ cells. Libraries were prepared by immunoSEQ multiplex PCR; TCRdb keeps only in-frame clonotypes and omits some of them. The sample has about 2.2 million clones; 93% are singletons. The sequencing input was naive CD8+ T cells from PBMCs. Receptor source: a man between 18 and 35 years old in good health. Some clones in this sample may be carry-over from other donors' samples.

This chain uses TRBV5-6 with TRBJ1-1, with D possibly TRBD1 on 5 matching bases. The CDR3 totals 13 residues. Between the trimmed V and J ends, which lost 3 bases and 6 bases, there was a span of 12 bases. From germline, CDR1 is SGHDT and CDR2 YYEEEE. The CDR3 spells CASSSGTGAEAFF. CDR3 coding DNA: TGTGCCAGCAGCTCAGGGACCGGGGCTGAAGCTTTCTTT.

A single count supports this clone. The chain uses TRBV11-2 and TRBJ1-2; D call uncertain. Germline-derived CDR1 and CDR2 are SGHAT and FQNNGV. The CDR3 loop spans 14 amino acids. Trimming left V 1 base short and J 4 bases short, with 10 bases between. CDR3: CASSLGIGSYGYTF. As DNA, the CDR3 is TGTGCCAGCAGCTTAGGTATAGGGTCCTATGGCTACACCTTC.

The chain carries TRBV14 and TRBJ1-4, with 9 bases matching TRBD1. The CDR3 length is 18 residues. Germline V gene lookup returns CDR1 SGHDN and CDR2 FVKESK. V lost 0 bases to trimming and J lost 3 bases; unmatched junction nucleotides: 8. The chain's CDR3 is CASSQDFGTGPANEKLFF. CDR3 in DNA: TGTGCCAGCAGCCAAGATTTCGGGACAGGGCCAGCTAATGAAAAACTGTTTTTT.

The CDR3 DNA sequence: TGTGCCAGCAGTCCCCGCCGGGGGGCAATCTACGAGCAGTACTTC. This encodes CASSPRRGAIYEQYF. The rearrangement joins TRBV28 to TRBJ2-7; possibly TRBD2 for D (7 bases). V was pared by 5 bases and J by 3 bases, with 17 bases between. This CDR3 region has 15 residues. From germline, CDR1 is MDHEN and CDR2 SYDVKM. The complete variable domain, with remaining parts taken from reference TRBV28 and TRBJ2-7, reads DVKVTQSSRYLVKRTGEKVFLECVQDMDHENMFWYRQDPGLGLRLIYFSYDVKMKEKGDIPEGYSVSREKKERFSLILESASTNQTSMYLCASSPRRGAIYEQYFGPGTRLTVT.

The chain employs TRBV5-1 and TRBJ2-7; D gene uncertain. Germline assignment: CDR1 SGHRS and CDR2 YFSETQ. V dropped 4 bases and J dropped 6 bases, with 11 bases sitting between them. This CDR3 has 12 residues. CDR3 loop: CASSVRPSEQYF. The CDR3 DNA sequence: TGCGCCAGCAGCGTACGGCCAAGCGAGCAGTACTTC.

The chain combines TRBV11-1 with TRBJ1-1; a weak D match, TRBD1 (5 bases). The germline V gene has CDR1 SGHAT and CDR2 FQDESV (reference sequence). Trimming removed 2 bases from V and 3 bases from J, with 13 bases in between. CDR3 length: 15 residues. CDR3 amino acids: CASSLRPGGYTEAFF. For the CDR3, the DNA is TGTGCCAGCAGCTTACGTCCGGGGGGATACACTGAAGCTTTCTTT.

V is TRBV6-5 and J is TRBJ2-5; D is perhaps TRBD1 (5 bases). The CDR3 is made up of 15 amino acids. The germline CDR1 and CDR2 sequences are MNHEY and SVGAGI. V was shortened by 0 bases and J by 2 bases, with 10 bases between the two germline ends. CDR3 sequence: CASSYSDSRQETQYF. For the CDR3, the DNA is TGTGCCAGCAGTTACTCCGACAGCCGTCAAGAGACCCAGTACTTC.

The chain is built from TRBV27 and TRBJ1-2; D is unclear. CDR1 is MNHEY and CDR2 is SMNVEV in the germline V gene (reference sequence). Trimming left V 3 bases short and J 0 bases short, with 8 bases between. The CDR3 totals 14 residues. The CDR3 loop reads CASSFGLANYGYTF. CDR3 nucleotides: TGTGCCAGCAGTTTTGGGTTAGCTAACTATGGCTACACCTTC.

The chain employs TRBV2 and TRBJ1-1; 7 bases are a match to TRBD1. Germline CDR1 reads SNHLY; CDR2 reads FYNNEI. The V and J ends lost 3 bases and 7 bases, in that order; junction bases with no gene match: 8. This CDR3 has 14 residues. CDR3 sequence (DNA): TGTGCCAGCAGTGAGGGCAGGGGGTATAATGAAGCTTTCTTT. The encoded protein is CASSEGRGYNEAFF.

Turning to this clone: The same CDR3 arises from other DNA sequences in this sample as well. The chain recombines TRBV27 with TRBJ1-2; TRBD1 matches 8 bases. This CDR3 spans 15 amino acids. Looked up from germline, CDR1 is MNHEY and CDR2 is SMNVEV (reference sequence). J lost 2 bases, V lost 5 bases, and 7 bases had no gene match. CDR3 protein: CASSLDRGGNYGYTF. The CDR3 DNA reads TGTGCCAGCAGTCTCGACAGGGGCGGAAACTATGGCTACACCTTC.

CDR3 sequence: CASSLAQQFF. The CDR3 DNA reads TGTGCCAGCAGCTTAGCTCAGCAGTTCTTC. This chain connects TRBV11-2 to TRBJ2-1; D ambiguous. V lost 1 base, J lost 11 bases, and 3 bases lay in between. The CDR3 loop spans 10 amino acids. The germline V gene has CDR1 SGHAT and CDR2 FQNNGV.

This clone has a single count. The chain couples TRBV28 to TRBJ2-5; D is unresolved. The CDR3 loop spans 15 amino acids. The germline CDR1 and CDR2 sequences are MDHEN and SYDVKM. Trimming stripped 1 base from V and 2 bases from J, with 11 bases between. The CDR3 DNA follows: TGTGCCAGCAGTTTATCCCCGGACGGACAAGAGACCCAGTACTTC. This sequence encodes CASSLSPDGQETQYF.

The DNA of the CDR3 is TGTGCCAGCAGCTTGAGGGTCCGCGGTCGGGGGGCGCGTACCGGGGAGCTGTTTTTT. Translating it yields CASSLRVRGRGARTGELFF. This chain links TRBV7-6 with TRBJ2-2; possibly TRBD2 for D (7 bases). The CDR3 sequence is 19 residues long. V shed 3 bases and J shed 5 bases, with 25 bases lying between them. Germline V CDR1 and CDR2: SGHVS, FNYEAQ.

J is TRBJ2-1 and V is TRBV7-9; 7 bases align to TRBD2. The CDR3 is made up of 15 amino acids. From germline, CDR1 is SEHNR and CDR2 FQNEAQ (reference sequence). Trimming removed 6 bases from V and 8 bases from J; junction bases left unmatched: 13. The CDR3 sequence: CASRPGKTSFDEQFF. The CDR3 nucleotides read TGTGCCAGCAGGCCTGGAAAGACTAGCTTCGATGAGCAGTTCTTC.

This clone was observed a handful of times. The sample carries other DNA sequences with the same CDR3. CDR3 in amino acids: CASSQGSGNEQFF. The CDR3 coding sequence is TGTGCCAGCAGCCAAGGTAGCGGAAATGAGCAGTTCTTC. This sequence joins TRBV4-2 and TRBJ2-1; a possible D gene is TRBD2 (6 bases). Germline CDR1 is LGHNA and CDR2 is YNFKEQ. V gave up 1 base and J gave up 7 bases, with 8 bases separating them. The CDR3 is 13 residues long.